Listed below are T cell receptor beta chains from one sample, sequenced in a study of T cell repertoires in cytomegalovirus infection. For these TCRs, the target antigens are not known. TCRdb processed the reads anew with MiXCR; each CDR3 protein has one entry. The table includes around 120,000 distinct CDR3 sequences, about 24% detected once. Sequencing was performed on PBMCs, sequenced either directly or after in vitro stimulation (not recorded which). The receptors originated from a human donor in good health (CMV status not recorded). Some clones in this sample may be carry-over from other donors' samples. Each CDR3 is given with its conserved first and last residue. A D gene is named only where the DNA matches it firmly. The listing skips clone size in some rows; elsewhere it reads once, few, many or a size class.

.	few	TRBV5-4	TRBJ2-3	TGTGCCAGCAGCTTGTTGGGTGATACGCAGTATTTT	CASSLLGDTQYF
TRBD1	.	TRBV19	TRBJ1-4	TGTGCCAGTAGATCGGCCGGGGACAGGGGCTATGAAAAACTGTTTTTT	CASRSAGDRGYEKLFF
.	.	TRBV27	TRBJ1-1	TGTGCCAGCAGTTGGTCGGGGGCTTTGGACACTGAAGCTTTCTTT	CASSWSGALDTEAFF
.	many	TRBV7-8	TRBJ2-1	TGTGCCAGCAGCTTGGACTCCCATGAGCAGTTCTTC	CASSLDSHEQFF
.	.	TRBV2	TRBJ2-3	TGTGCCAGCAGTGAAGCGCTTCCGGCTTACACAGATACGCAGTATTTT	CASSEALPAYTDTQYF
.	medium-sized	TRBV6-1	TRBJ1-1	TGTGCCAGCAAACCGTTACAGGGCACCGAAGCTTTCTTT	CASKPLQGTEAFF
.	many	TRBV6-1	TRBJ2-7	TGTGCCAGCAGTACGTCCCCGTTAAGCAACGAGCAGTACTTC	CASSTSPLSNEQYF
TRBD2	.	TRBV7-6	TRBJ2-1	TGTGCCAGCAGCTCCACCCCCTCTAGCGGGAGGGGTAATGAGCAGTTCTTC	CASSSTPSSGRGNEQFF
.	.	TRBV4-3	TRBJ2-1	TGCGCCAGCAGCCAAGAACTCGACAATGAGCAGTTCTTC	CASSQELDNEQFF
.	many	TRBV5-4	TRBJ2-5	TGTGCCAGCAGCCCCCAGATCCAAGAGACCCAGTACTTC	CASSPQIQETQYF
TRBD2	.	TRBV5-1	TRBJ2-5	TGCGCCAGCAGCTTGGGGCTAGCGGGAGTTCGGGCCCAAGAGACCCAGTACTTC	CASSLGLAGVRAQETQYF
TRBD2	.	TRBV9	TRBJ2-1	TGTGCCAGCAGCCTCTGGGCGGGAGGGGCAGACAATGAGCAGTTCTTC	CASSLWAGGADNEQFF
.	.	TRBV5-4	TRBJ1-2	TGTGCCAGCAGTTCCGGGGTGTTGCGCGGCTACACCTTC	CASSSGVLRGYTF
TRBD2	.	TRBV19	TRBJ2-1	TGTGCCGGTAGCCCGACTAGCGGGAGGCCCTACAATGAGCAGTTCTTC	CAGSPTSGRPYNEQFF
TRBD1	.	TRBV9	TRBJ1-1	TGTGCCAGCAGCGCCCGACAGGGGGCCGGGGACACTGAAGCTTTCTTT	CASSARQGAGDTEAFF
.	.	TRBV27	TRBJ2-1	TGTGCCAGCAGTTGGGGTCATGAGCAGTTCTTC	CASSWGHEQFF
TRBD2	many	TRBV28	TRBJ2-2	TGTGCCAGCAGTTTACCCATGACTAGCGGGAGGGCCAAAACACCGAACACCGGGGAGCTGTTTTTT	CASSLPMTSGRAKTPNTGELFF
.	few	TRBV6-2/TRBV6-3	TRBJ2-1	TGTGCCAGCAGTTACCCCCTCGCGCGGAAGGACAATGAGCAGTTCTTC	CASSYPLARKDNEQFF
TRBD2	.	TRBV6-6	TRBJ2-4	TGTGCCAGCAGAGAAGAGACTAGCGGGACCTTAGCCAAAAACATTCAGTACTTC	CASREETSGTLAKNIQYF
.	.	TRBV28	TRBJ2-5	TGTGCCAGCAGCTCGGTCATAGAGACCCAGTACTTC	CASSSVIETQYF
TRBD2	few	TRBV28	TRBJ2-3	TGTGCCAGCAGTTTACATCGACTAGCGGGAGAAACAGATACGCAGTATTTT	CASSLHRLAGETDTQYF
.	.	TRBV29-1	TRBJ1-1	TGCAGCGGCTGGACGGACCTGAACACTGAAGCTTTCTTT	CSGWTDLNTEAFF
.	.	TRBV6-2/TRBV6-3	TRBJ2-1	TGTGCCAGCAGTTACCCGGGGTCGGCCAAGTTCTTC	CASSYPGSAKFF
.	many	TRBV19	TRBJ1-5	TGTGCCAGTAGTATAGCTAAGACGGACCCCGGGGGAGCCCAGCATTTT	CASSIAKTDPGGAQHF
TRBD2	many	TRBV7-2	TRBJ2-3	TGTGCCAGCAGCTTAGGACCTAGCGGATACACAGATACGCAGTATTTT	CASSLGPSGYTDTQYF
.	.	TRBV13	TRBJ2-1	TGTGCCAGCAGTAGGGGGGTGATAAGCTCCTACAATGAGCAGTTCTTC	CASSRGVISSYNEQFF
.	many	TRBV6-5	TRBJ1-5	TGTGCCAGCAGCTTCTCGAGGGACCGAGGGGGCAATCAGCCCCAGCATTTT	CASSFSRDRGGNQPQHF
.	.	TRBV7-9	TRBJ2-1	TGTGCCAGCACCCCACAGGTTCGCTCCTACAATGAGCAGTTCTTC	CASTPQVRSYNEQFF
.	.	TRBV6-5	TRBJ2-5	TGTGCCAGCAATAGTCGCGGGGAGACCCAGTACTTC	CASNSRGETQYF
TRBD2	.	TRBV6-5	TRBJ2-2	TGTGCCAGCAGCCGCGCAAAAGAAATAGCGGGAGGGAGTACCGGGGAGCTGTTTTTT	CASSRAKEIAGGSTGELFF
.	.	TRBV6-1	TRBJ2-3	TGTGCCACCAATCGACTGCTCCACCGAGGGTCTGATACGCAGTATTTT	CATNRLLHRGSDTQYF
.	many	TRBV7-2	TRBJ1-5	TGTGCCAGCAGCCCGTCCCCCGGGGTTTATCAGCCCCAGCATTTT	CASSPSPGVYQPQHF
.	few	TRBV7-9	TRBJ2-2	TGTGCCAGCAGCTTGGAAAACACCGGGGAGCTGTTTTTT	CASSLENTGELFF
TRBD2	.	TRBV6-2/TRBV6-3	TRBJ2-1	TGTGCCAGCAATTACCTCGAGAGTCTAGCGGGAGGGAGCGACGAGCAGTTCTTC	CASNYLESLAGGSDEQFF
TRBD1	.	TRBV3-1	TRBJ2-7	TGTGCCAGCAGCCAACGTCGGACAGGGGCCGAGCAGTACTTC	CASSQRRTGAEQYF
TRBD2	.	TRBV19	TRBJ2-3	TGTGCCAGTAGTATATGGGCGGGAGGCACAGATACGCAGTATTTT	CASSIWAGGTDTQYF
.	few	TRBV11-2	TRBJ2-5	TGTGCCAGCAGGAGGTGGAGGGAACACCCAACCCAGTACTTC	CASRRWREHPTQYF
.	.	TRBV19	TRBJ2-2	TGTGCCAGTAGTTCAGGGCCGCACACCGGGGAGCTGTTTTTT	CASSSGPHTGELFF
.	once	TRBV12-3/TRBV12-4	TRBJ2-2	TGTGCCAGCACCCCAATTCGGGGGAACACCGGGGAGCTGTTTTTT	CASTPIRGNTGELFF
TRBD2	many	TRBV7-2	TRBJ2-1	TGTGCCAGCAGCCAACCCATCACTAGCGATTACAATGAGCAGTTCTTC	CASSQPITSDYNEQFF
TRBD1	.	TRBV28	TRBJ1-1	TGTGCCAGCAGGGATCAGGGGGACGAAGCTTTCTTT	CASRDQGDEAFF
.	.	TRBV4-1	TRBJ2-2	TGCGCCAGCAGCCAAAAGGGGGGCACCGGGGAGCTGTTTTTT	CASSQKGGTGELFF
TRBD1	many	TRBV4-1	TRBJ2-5	TGCGCCAGCAGCCAAGATTGGGCTACAGGGGACCAAGAGACCCAGTACTTC	CASSQDWATGDQETQYF
TRBD1	.	TRBV30	TRBJ1-1	TGTGCCTTCAGGAGCCGGGACAGAGTGAACACTGAAGCTTTCTTT	CAFRSRDRVNTEAFF
TRBD2	few	TRBV6-2/TRBV6-3	TRBJ2-3	TGTGCCAGCAGTTATGCCGGACTAGCAGCAGATACGCAGTATTTT	CASSYAGLAADTQYF
TRBD1	few	TRBV6-5	TRBJ1-2	TGTGCCAGCAGTTACAGAGCCGGGACAGGGACCTTCGTCCAGAATGGCTACACCTTC	CASSYRAGTGTFVQNGYTF